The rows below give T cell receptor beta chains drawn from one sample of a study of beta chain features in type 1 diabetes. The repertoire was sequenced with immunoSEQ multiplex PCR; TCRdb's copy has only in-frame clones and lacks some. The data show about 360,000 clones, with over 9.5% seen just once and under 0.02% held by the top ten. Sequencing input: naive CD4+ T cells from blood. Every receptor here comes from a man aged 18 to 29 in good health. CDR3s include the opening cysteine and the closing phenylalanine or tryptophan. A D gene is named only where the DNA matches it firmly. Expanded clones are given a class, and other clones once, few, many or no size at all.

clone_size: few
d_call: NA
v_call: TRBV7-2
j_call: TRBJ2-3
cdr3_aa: CASSPMGPDTQYF
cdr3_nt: TGTGCCAGCAGCCCGATGGGGCCAGATACGCAGTATTTT

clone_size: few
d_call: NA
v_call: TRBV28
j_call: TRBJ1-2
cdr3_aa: CASSLSQVIGYTF
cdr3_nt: TGTGCCAGCAGTTTATCCCAGGTTATAGGCTACACCTTC

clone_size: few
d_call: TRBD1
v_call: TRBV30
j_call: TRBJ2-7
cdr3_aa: CAWSRDREYEQYF
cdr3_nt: TGTGCCTGGAGTCGGGACAGGGAATACGAGCAGTACTTC

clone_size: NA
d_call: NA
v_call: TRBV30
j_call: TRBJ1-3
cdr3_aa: CAWTGAPGNTIYF
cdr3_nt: TGTGCCTGGACAGGGGCGCCCGGAAACACCATATATTTT

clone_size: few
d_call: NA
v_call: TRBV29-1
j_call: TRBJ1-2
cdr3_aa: CSVGLSGGYTF
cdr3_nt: TGCAGCGTTGGCCTTTCAGGTGGCTACACCTTC

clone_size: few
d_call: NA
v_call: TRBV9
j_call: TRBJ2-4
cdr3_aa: CASSGFRGMDIQYF
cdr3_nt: TGTGCCAGCAGCGGATTCAGGGGTATGGACATTCAGTACTTC

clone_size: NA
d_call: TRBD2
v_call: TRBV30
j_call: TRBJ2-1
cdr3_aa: CAWSAPLRLAGGLNEQFF
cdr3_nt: TGTGCCTGGAGTGCCCCCCTCCGACTAGCGGGGGGGCTGAATGAGCAGTTCTTC

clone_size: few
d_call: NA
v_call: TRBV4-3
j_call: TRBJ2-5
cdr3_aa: CASSQERGTQYF
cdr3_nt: TGCGCCAGCAGCCAAGAAAGGGGGACCCAGTACTTC

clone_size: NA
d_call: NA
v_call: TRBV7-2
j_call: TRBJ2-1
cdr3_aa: CASSPVNEQFF
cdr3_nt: TGTGCCAGCAGCCCTGTCAATGAGCAGTTCTTC

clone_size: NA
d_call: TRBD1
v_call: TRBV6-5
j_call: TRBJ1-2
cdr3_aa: CASSRDRNYGYTF
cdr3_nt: TGTGCCAGCAGCCGGGACAGGAACTATGGCTACACCTTC

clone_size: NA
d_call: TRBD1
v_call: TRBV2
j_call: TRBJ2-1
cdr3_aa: CATPVGTGNLNEQFF
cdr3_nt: TGTGCCACTCCGGTCGGGACAGGGAACCTAAATGAGCAGTTCTTC

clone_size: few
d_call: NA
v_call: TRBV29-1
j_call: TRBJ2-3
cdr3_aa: CSVILEFGTDTQYF
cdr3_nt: TGCAGCGTCATTTTGGAGTTCGGCACAGATACGCAGTATTTT

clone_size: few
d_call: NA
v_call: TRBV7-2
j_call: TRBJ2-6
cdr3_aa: CASSLRASGANVLTF
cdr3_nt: TGTGCCAGCAGCTTACGAGCTTCCGGGGCCAACGTCCTGACTTTC

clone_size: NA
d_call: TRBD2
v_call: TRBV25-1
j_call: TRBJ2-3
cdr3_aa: CASSEWAGADTQYF
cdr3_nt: TGTGCCAGCAGTGAATGGGCGGGAGCAGATACGCAGTATTTT

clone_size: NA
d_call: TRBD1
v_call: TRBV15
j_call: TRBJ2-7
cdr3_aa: CATSGGQEFEQYF
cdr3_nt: TGTGCCACCAGCGGGGGACAGGAGTTTGAGCAGTACTTC

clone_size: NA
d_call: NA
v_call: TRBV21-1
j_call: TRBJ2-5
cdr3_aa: CASSKDSVQETQYF
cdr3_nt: TGTGCCAGCAGCAAAGACTCGGTCCAAGAGACCCAGTACTTC

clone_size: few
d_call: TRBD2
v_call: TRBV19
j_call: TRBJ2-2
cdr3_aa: CASSIPSGVGELFF
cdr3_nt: TGTGCCAGTAGTATTCCTAGCGGGGTCGGAGAGCTGTTTTTT

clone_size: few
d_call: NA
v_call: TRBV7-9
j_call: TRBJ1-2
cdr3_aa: CASSFEGVYGYTF
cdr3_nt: TGTGCCAGCAGCTTCGAGGGGGTATATGGCTACACCTTC

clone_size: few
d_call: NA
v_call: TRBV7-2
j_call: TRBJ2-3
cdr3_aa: CASSLRTGFVTDTQYF
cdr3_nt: TGTGCCAGCAGCTTAAGAACAGGGTTCGTAACAGATACGCAGTATTTT

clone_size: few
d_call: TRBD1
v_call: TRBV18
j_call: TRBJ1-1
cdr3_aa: CASLPDRGTEAFF
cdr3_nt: TGTGCCAGCTTACCGGACAGGGGGACTGAAGCTTTCTTT